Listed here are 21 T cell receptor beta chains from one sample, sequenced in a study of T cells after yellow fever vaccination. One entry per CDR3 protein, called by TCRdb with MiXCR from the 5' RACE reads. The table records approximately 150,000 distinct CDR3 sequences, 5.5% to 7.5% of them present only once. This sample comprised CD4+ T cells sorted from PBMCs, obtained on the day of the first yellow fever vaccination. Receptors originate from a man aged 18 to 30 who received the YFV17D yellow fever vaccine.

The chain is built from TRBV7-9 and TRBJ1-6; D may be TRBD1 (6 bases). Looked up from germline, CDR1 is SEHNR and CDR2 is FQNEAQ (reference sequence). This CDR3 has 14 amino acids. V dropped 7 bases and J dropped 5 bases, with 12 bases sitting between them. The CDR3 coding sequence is TGTGCCAGCAAAGGGGGATCGGATAATTCACCCCTCCACTTT. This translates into CASKGGSDNSPLHF. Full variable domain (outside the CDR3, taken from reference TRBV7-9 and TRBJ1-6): DTGVSQNPRHKITKRGQNVTFRCDPISEHNRLYWYRQTLGQGPEFLTYFQNEAQLEKSRLLSDRFSAERPKGSFSTLEIQRTEQGDSAMYLCASKGGSDNSPLHFGNGTRLTVT.

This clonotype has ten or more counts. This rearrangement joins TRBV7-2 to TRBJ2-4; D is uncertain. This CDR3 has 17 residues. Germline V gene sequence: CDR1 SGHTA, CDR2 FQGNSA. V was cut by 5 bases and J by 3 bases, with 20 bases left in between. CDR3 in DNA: TGTGCCAGCAGCAGACTCGGACCGACCTTAAACAAAAACATTCAGTACTTC. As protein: CASSRLGPTLNKNIQYF.

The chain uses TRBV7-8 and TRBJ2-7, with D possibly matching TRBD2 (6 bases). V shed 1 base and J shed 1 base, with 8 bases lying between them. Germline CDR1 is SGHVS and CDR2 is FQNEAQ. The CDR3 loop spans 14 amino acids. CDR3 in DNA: TGTGCCAGCAGCTTAGTCGGAGGGTCCTACGAGCAGTACTTC. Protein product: CASSLVGGSYEQYF.

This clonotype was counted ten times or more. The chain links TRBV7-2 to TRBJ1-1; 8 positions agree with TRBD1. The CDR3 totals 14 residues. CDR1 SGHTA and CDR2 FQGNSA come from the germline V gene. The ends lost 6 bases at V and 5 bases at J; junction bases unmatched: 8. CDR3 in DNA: TGTGCCAGCAGTCCCACAGGGGGGGGTACTGAAGCTTTCTTT. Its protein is CASSPTGGGTEAFF.

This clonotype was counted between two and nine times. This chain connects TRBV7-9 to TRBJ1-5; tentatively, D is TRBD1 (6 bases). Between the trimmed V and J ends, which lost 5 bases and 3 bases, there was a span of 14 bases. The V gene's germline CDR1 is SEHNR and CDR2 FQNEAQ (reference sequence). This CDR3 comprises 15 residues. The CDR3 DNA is TGTGCCAGCAGCCGAGTCGGGGGCAACAATCAGCCCCAGCATTTT. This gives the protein CASSRVGGNNQPQHF.

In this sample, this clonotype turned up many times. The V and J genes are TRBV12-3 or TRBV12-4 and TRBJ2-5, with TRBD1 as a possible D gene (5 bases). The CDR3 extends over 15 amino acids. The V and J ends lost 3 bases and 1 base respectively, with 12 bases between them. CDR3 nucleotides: TGTGCCAGCAGTTTGGGGCCCGGGTCCCAAGAGACCCAGTACTTC. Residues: CASSLGPGSQETQYF.

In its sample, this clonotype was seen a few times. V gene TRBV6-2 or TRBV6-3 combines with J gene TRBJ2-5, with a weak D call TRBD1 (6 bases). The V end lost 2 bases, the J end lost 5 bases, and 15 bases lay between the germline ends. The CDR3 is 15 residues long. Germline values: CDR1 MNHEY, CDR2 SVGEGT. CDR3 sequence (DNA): TGTGCCAGCAGTTACCCCGGACAGCTAGAGGAGACCCAGTACTTC. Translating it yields CASSYPGQLEETQYF.

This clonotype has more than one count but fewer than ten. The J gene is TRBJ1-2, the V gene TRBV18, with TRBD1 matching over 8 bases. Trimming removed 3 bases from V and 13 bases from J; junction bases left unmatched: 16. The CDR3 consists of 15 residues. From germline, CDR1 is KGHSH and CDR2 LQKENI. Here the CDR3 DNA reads TGTGCCAGCTCACCTACAGCCGAGGGACAGGCACTACGCACCTTC. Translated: CASSPTAEGQALRTF.

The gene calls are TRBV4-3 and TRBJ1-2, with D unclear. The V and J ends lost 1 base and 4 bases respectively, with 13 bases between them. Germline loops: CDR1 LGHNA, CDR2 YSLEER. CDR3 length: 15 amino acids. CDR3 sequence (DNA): TGCGCCAGCAGCCAAGGTGGAGTGCCGGTCTATGGCTACACCTTC. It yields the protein CASSQGGVPVYGYTF.

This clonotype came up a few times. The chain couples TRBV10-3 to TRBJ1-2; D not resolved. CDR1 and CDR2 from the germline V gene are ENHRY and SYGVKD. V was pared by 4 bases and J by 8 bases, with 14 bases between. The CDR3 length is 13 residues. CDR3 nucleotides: TGTGCCATCAGTGGGGATGGTTATGGCGGCTACACCTTC. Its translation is CAISGDGYGGYTF.

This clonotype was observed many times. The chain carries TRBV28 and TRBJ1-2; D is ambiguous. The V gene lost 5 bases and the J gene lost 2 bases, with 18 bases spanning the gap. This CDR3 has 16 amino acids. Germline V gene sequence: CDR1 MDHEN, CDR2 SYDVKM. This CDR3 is CASSTSSFGQNYGYTF. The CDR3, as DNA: TGTGCCAGCAGTACCTCTTCCTTCGGGCAGAACTATGGCTACACCTTC.

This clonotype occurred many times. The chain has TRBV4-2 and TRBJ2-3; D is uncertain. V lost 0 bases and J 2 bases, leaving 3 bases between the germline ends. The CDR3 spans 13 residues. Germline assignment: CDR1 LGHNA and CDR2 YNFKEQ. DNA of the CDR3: TGTGCCAGCAGCCAAGATCTCACAGATACGCAGTATTTT. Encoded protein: CASSQDLTDTQYF.

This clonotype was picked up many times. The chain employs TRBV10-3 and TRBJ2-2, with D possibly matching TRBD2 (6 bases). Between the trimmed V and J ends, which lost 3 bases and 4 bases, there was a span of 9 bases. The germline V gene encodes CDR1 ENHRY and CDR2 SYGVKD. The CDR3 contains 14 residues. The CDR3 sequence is CAISELASTGELFF. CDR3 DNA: TGTGCCATCAGTGAACTAGCCTCCACCGGGGAGCTGTTTTTT.

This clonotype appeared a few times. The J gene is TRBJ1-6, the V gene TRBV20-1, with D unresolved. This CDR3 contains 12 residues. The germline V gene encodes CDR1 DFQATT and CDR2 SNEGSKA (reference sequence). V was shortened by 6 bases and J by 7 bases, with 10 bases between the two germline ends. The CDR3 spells CSAAIGNSPLHF. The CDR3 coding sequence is TGCAGTGCCGCTATTGGGAATTCACCCCTCCACTTT.

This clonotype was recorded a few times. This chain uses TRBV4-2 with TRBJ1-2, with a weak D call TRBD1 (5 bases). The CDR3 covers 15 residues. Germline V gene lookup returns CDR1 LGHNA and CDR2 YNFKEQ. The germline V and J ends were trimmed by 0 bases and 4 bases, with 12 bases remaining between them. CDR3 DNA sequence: TGTGCCAGCAGCCAAGATTTTTTCGGGGGCTATGGCTACACCTTC. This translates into CASSQDFFGGYGYTF.

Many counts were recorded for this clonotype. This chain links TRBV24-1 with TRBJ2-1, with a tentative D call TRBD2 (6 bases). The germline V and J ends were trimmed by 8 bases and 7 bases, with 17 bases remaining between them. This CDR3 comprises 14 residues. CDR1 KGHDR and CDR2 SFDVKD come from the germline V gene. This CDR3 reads CATMARGLNNEQFF. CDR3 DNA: TGTGCCACCATGGCGCGGGGACTGAATAATGAGCAGTTCTTC.

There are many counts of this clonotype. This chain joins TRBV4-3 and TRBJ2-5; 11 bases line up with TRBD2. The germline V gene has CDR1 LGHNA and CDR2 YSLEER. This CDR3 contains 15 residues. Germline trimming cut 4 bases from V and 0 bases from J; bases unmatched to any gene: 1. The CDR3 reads CASSRLAGYQETQYF. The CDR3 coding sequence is TGCGCCAGCAGCCGACTAGCGGGGTACCAAGAGACCCAGTACTTC.

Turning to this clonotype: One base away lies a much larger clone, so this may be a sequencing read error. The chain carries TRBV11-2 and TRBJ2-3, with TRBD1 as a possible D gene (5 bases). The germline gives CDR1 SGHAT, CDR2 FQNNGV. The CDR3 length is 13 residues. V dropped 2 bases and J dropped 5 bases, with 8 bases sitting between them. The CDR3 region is CASSLWGQDTQYF. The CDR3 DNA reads TGTGCCAGCAGCTTATGGGGCCAAGATACGCAGTATTTT.

CDR3 sequence: CATSDPSGLAGTQETQYF. The CDR3 coding sequence is TGTGCCACCAGTGATCCCTCCGGACTAGCGGGGACTCAAGAGACCCAGTACTTC. This chain uses TRBV24-1 with TRBJ2-5; 12 positions agree with TRBD2. Germline loops: CDR1 KGHDR, CDR2 SFDVKD. Trimming took 3 bases from V and 2 from J; bases not matched to a gene: 9. The length of the CDR3 is 18 residues.

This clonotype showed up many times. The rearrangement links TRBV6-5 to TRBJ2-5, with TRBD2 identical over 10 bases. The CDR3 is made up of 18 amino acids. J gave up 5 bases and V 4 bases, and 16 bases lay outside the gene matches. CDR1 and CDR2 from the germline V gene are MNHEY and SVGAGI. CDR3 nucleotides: TGTGCCAGCAGTTTTCCCAGGGGTTCCCTAGCGGGGGCGGAGACCCAGTACTTC. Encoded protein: CASSFPRGSLAGAETQYF.

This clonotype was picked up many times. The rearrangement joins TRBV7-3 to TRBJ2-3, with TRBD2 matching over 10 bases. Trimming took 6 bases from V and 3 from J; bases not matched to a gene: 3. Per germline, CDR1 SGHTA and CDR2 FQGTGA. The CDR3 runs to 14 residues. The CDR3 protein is CASRFSGGTDTQYF. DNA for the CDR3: TGTGCCAGCAGGTTTAGCGGGGGGACAGATACGCAGTATTTT.